These T cell receptor beta chains were read from a single sample in a study of blood T cell repertoires in COVID-19. TCRdb keeps only in-frame clones here, not all; method: immunoSEQ multiplex PCR. The data show 300,000 to 350,000 clones, roughly 87% seen once. Sequencing input: peripheral blood. These receptor sequences come from a man younger than 35 with active or convalescent COVID-19. CDR3s include the opening cysteine and the closing phenylalanine or tryptophan. The D gene is left open where the match is weak. Rows give clone size only sometimes, using once, few, many, or a class for an expanded clone.

TRBV19	-	TRBJ2-2	-	TGTGCCAGTCCTAGTGACACCGGGGAGCTGTTTTTT	CASPSDTGELFF
TRBV5-1	-	TRBJ1-2	TRBD1	TGCGCCAGCAGCAAGGACAGGGGGCTGGGCTATGGCTACACCTTC	CASSKDRGLGYGYTF
TRBV14	-	TRBJ2-3	-	TGTGCCAGCAGCCAAGAAACAGGCTGGATGCGCACAGATACGCAGTATTTT	CASSQETGWMRTDTQYF
TRBV23-1	-	TRBJ1-1	TRBD1	TGCGCCAGCAGTCAACCGGACAGGCCCCATGAAGCTTTCTTT	CASSQPDRPHEAFF
TRBV3-1/TRBV3-2	-	TRBJ2-3	-	TGTGCCAGCAGCCAAGATCAGGTTTGGGCAACAGATACGCAGTATTTT	CASSQDQVWATDTQYF
TRBV6-4	-	TRBJ2-3	TRBD2	TGTGCCAGCAGTGACTCAGCGGGGAGTGGTACGCAGTATTTT	CASSDSAGSGTQYF
TRBV18	-	TRBJ2-7	TRBD1	TGTGCCAGCTCACAAGGACAGGGGAATCCCCAGACCGCCTACGAGCAGTACTTC	CASSQGQGNPQTAYEQYF
TRBV7-8	-	TRBJ2-1	TRBD2	TGTGCCAGCAGCTTACTAGCGGGAGGATCTGGCTCCTACAATGAGCAGTTCTTC	CASSLLAGGSGSYNEQFF
TRBV7-2	-	TRBJ1-1	-	TGTGCCAGCAGCTCTACTGGAGGGACGAACACTGAAGCTTTCTTT	CASSSTGGTNTEAFF
TRBV3-1/TRBV3-2	-	TRBJ2-3	-	TGTGCCAGCAGCCAAGCGGGTACAAACACAGATACGCAGTATTTT	CASSQAGTNTDTQYF
TRBV18	-	TRBJ2-1	TRBD2	TGTGCCAGCTCAGATAGCGGGAGTTTCGCCTACAATGAGCAGTTCTTC	CASSDSGSFAYNEQFF
TRBV9	-	TRBJ1-2	TRBD1	TGTGCCAGCAGCCCCCGGGACAGAACTAACTATGGCTACACCTTC	CASSPRDRTNYGYTF
TRBV16	-	TRBJ1-5	-	TGTGCCAGCAGCTGGGCAGAAAATCAGCCCCAGCATTTT	CASSWAENQPQHF
TRBV2	-	TRBJ1-6	-	TGTGCCAGCGTTGTACAGGGCTCCTATAATTCACCCCTCCACTTT	CASVVQGSYNSPLHF
TRBV11-2	-	TRBJ1-1	-	TGTGCCAGCAGCTTAGATTTCGCGGGAAAAGCTTTCTTT	CASSLDFAGKAFF
TRBV25-1	-	TRBJ1-2	-	TGTGCCAGCAGTGAAGACGCCAGGCTCTATGGCTACACCTTC	CASSEDARLYGYTF
TRBV7-9	-	TRBJ1-1	-	TGTGCCAGCACCCCCATCGGGGGGCGCGACACTGAAGCTTTCTTT	CASTPIGGRDTEAFF
TRBV28	once	TRBJ2-5	-	TGTGCCAGCAGTTTGGGAGGTCTCCAGGAGACCCAGTACTTC	CASSLGGLQETQYF
TRBV5-1	-	TRBJ2-1	TRBD2	TGCGCCAGCAGCTTGGTCGGGGAGGGGCCCGGTGAGCAGTTCTTC	CASSLVGEGPGEQFF
TRBV28	-	TRBJ1-2	-	TGTGCCAGCAGTTTATTCCAGGGGAGGGCTAACTATGGCTACACCTTC	CASSLFQGRANYGYTF
TRBV28	-	TRBJ1-2	-	TGTGCCAGCAGTTTATGGGAAGGGGGGGACAATAACTATGGCTACACCTTC	CASSLWEGGDNNYGYTF
TRBV7-9	-	TRBJ2-1	TRBD2	TGTGCCAGCAGCTTAGGTTTCGGGCTAGCGGGGGGCTATGAGCAGTTCTTC	CASSLGFGLAGGYEQFF
TRBV27	-	TRBJ2-7	-	TGTGCCAGCAGTTTAGTGGGGGGCGAGCAGTACTTC	CASSLVGGEQYF
TRBV4-1	-	TRBJ1-2	-	TGCGCCAGCAGCCACTTGTCCGGGAGTGGCTACACCTTC	CASSHLSGSGYTF
TRBV7-8	-	TRBJ1-4	TRBD1	TGTGCCAGCAGCTTAGTAGTGTCAGGGGGCTATGAAAAACTGTTTTTT	CASSLVVSGGYEKLFF
TRBV3-1/TRBV3-2	-	TRBJ2-5	TRBD2	TGTGCCAGCAGACCGGGACTAACACCATTCCAAGAGACCCAGTACTTC	CASRPGLTPFQETQYF
TRBV3-1/TRBV3-2	once	TRBJ1-2	TRBD1	TGTGCCAGCAGCCAACAGAGACAGGGGATTAACTATGGCTACACCTTC	CASSQQRQGINYGYTF
TRBV5-5	-	TRBJ2-7	-	TGTGCCAGCAGCTTGGGCCGGGGTGTCTACGAGCAGTATTTC	CASSLGRGVYEQYF
TRBV11-2	-	TRBJ2-5	-	TGTGCCAGCAGCTTAGAAGAGTCCACGGGACACTTATGGGGTGAGACCCAGTACTTC	CASSLEESTGHLWGETQYF
TRBV6-5	-	TRBJ1-2	-	TGTGCCAGCAGTTACTCGACGGGGGGCTACACCTTC	CASSYSTGGYTF
TRBV4-3	-	TRBJ2-2	-	TGCGCCAGCAGCCAACGGGGAAGCGAGACCGGGGAGCTGTTTTTT	CASSQRGSETGELFF
TRBV7-2	few	TRBJ2-7	TRBD2	TGTGCCAGCAGCTTAGCAGGACTAGCGGTGGAGCAGTACTTC	CASSLAGLAVEQYF
TRBV27	-	TRBJ1-5	-	TGTGCCAGCAGTTCAAAAAAACAGGGCTGGAGCAATCAGCCCCAGCATTTT	CASSSKKQGWSNQPQHF
TRBV7-9	many	TRBJ1-5	-	TGTGCCAGCAGCCCTACGGGATCGGATCAGCCCCAGCATTTT	CASSPTGSDQPQHF
TRBV24-1	-	TRBJ2-3	TRBD1	TGTGCCACCAGTGACCGGGGACAGGCGAGCACAGATACGCAGTATTTT	CATSDRGQASTDTQYF
TRBV19	once	TRBJ1-2	-	TGTGCCAGTAGTTACTTTCAGGGGAATGGCTACACCTTC	CASSYFQGNGYTF